This is a list of T cell receptor beta chains from one sample in a study of blood T cells in healthy people across ages. TCRdb ran MiXCR on the 5' RACE reads and lists one entry per CDR3 protein. The sample consists of some 1.5 million distinct CDR3 sequences, approximately 43% of them appearing once. Sequencing was carried out using blood. These TCRs come from a woman in her late teens or twenties in good health. Both conserved end residues are part of each CDR3. A D gene is named only where the DNA matches it firmly. Not every row has a clone size; where given, it reads once, few, many or a size class.

D	V	size	J	DNA	CDR3
-	TRBV10-3	-	TRBJ2-7	TGTGCCATCAGCGCAGTACAGACCCTCTACGAGCAGTACTTC	CAISAVQTLYEQYF
-	TRBV3-1	few	TRBJ2-5	TGTGCCAGCAGCCAACACGGGGAGACCCAGTACTTC	CASSQHGETQYF
-	TRBV29-1	many	TRBJ2-1	TGCAGCGTCTCCCCGAGAAGCTCCTACAATGAGCAGTTCTTC	CSVSPRSSYNEQFF
TRBD1	TRBV2	-	TRBJ2-5	TGTGCCAGCAGCGATGGACAGGTACAAGAGACCCAGTACTTC	CASSDGQVQETQYF
TRBD2	TRBV10-2	few	TRBJ2-2	TGCGCCGGAGCGGGGGACACCGGGGAGCTGTTTTTT	CAGAGDTGELFF
TRBD1	TRBV3-1	-	TRBJ2-5	TGTGCCAGCGCAGACACAGGGGGCCAAGAGACCCAGTACTTC	CASADTGGQETQYF
-	TRBV20-1	-	TRBJ2-3	TGCAGTGCTAGCTGGACGGGGCACACAGATACGCAGTATTTT	CSASWTGHTDTQYF
-	TRBV7-6	-	TRBJ2-7	TGTGCCAGCAGCACACCATTGGGGCAGGGATCCTACGAGCAGTACTTC	CASSTPLGQGSYEQYF
-	TRBV9	few	TRBJ1-5	TGTGCCAGCAGCGTAGACCGTCAGCCCCAGCATTTT	CASSVDRQPQHF
TRBD2	TRBV7-3	-	TRBJ2-5	TGTGCCAGCAGCCCCCAAGCGGGGATTCAAGAGACCCAGTACTTC	CASSPQAGIQETQYF
-	TRBV2	-	TRBJ2-7	TGTGCCAGCAGGGAGGTGCAGATCTCCTACGAGCAGTACTTC	CASREVQISYEQYF
-	TRBV29-1	-	TRBJ1-1	TGCAGCGTTAGGGCGGGGGCCACTGAAGCTTTCTTT	CSVRAGATEAFF
-	TRBV5-1	few	TRBJ2-1	TGCGCCAGCAGCTTGGCGGCCCCCGCCTACAATGAGCAGTTCTTC	CASSLAAPAYNEQFF
TRBD2	TRBV29-1	-	TRBJ2-5	TGCAGCGTTGAAGGGACTAGAGGGACCCAGTACTTC	CSVEGTRGTQYF
-	TRBV28	-	TRBJ2-6	TGTGCCAGCAGTTTATCCAGAGGGGCTGGGGCCAACGTCCTGACTTTC	CASSLSRGAGANVLTF
TRBD2	TRBV3-1	-	TRBJ2-1	TGTGCCAGCAGCCAACTAGCGGGGTGGAATGAGCAGTTCTTC	CASSQLAGWNEQFF
-	TRBV20-1	-	TRBJ1-2	TGCAGTGCTCGGGGGGCGGCCGGCTACACCTTC	CSARGAAGYTF
-	TRBV4-1	-	TRBJ2-2	TGCGCCAGCAGCCCCGCGGGCCATCTGAACACCGGGGAGCTGTTTTTT	CASSPAGHLNTGELFF